What follows is one T cell receptor beta chain and its context. The antigen this receptor binds is unknown. One base away there is no much larger clone; base qualities are not given. The data were obtained in a study of OX40 agonist ivuxolimab in advanced cancers. With respect to the entire study: Ivuxolimab was a fully human IgG2 agonistic monoclonal antibody targeting the costimulatory receptor OX40 (CD134). Intravenous ivuxolimab was administered to patients every 2 weeks at six dose levels: 0.01, 0.1, 0.3, 1.5, 3 and 10 mg/kg. Of the roughly 54 dose-escalation patients, hepatocellular carcinoma was present in about 20, melanoma in roughly 15, renal cell carcinoma in 9 and head and neck cancer in 9. A male proportion of about 79% and a mean age of approximately 62 years, ranging from roughly 23 to 79, were recorded for the dose-escalation cohort. Patients were allowed to have had prior anti-PD-1, anti-PD-L1 or anti-CTLA-4 therapy, and approximately 40% of the dose-escalation patients had previously received checkpoint inhibitors. Three dose-escalation patients achieved partial responses, one with hepatocellular carcinoma and two with cutaneous melanoma. Peripheral TCRbeta sequencing aimed to test whether ivuxolimab altered TCR sequence diversity and caused clonal T-cell expansion. The paper reports the monotherapy dose-escalation portion (N = 52 patients) of the phase I ivuxolimab trial. On the study overall, not on this receptor specifically: After ivuxolimab, expanded clones were on average more numerous among CD8+ T cells than among CD4+ T cells. In partial responders in the 0.1-3.0 mg/kg groups, normalized peripheral clonal expansion was found to be among the lowest, especially among CD8+ T cells. At doses of 0.1 to 3.0 mg/kg, clonal expansion of both CD4+ and CD8+ T cells in blood was seen between baseline and week 6. Antigen specificity was not determined for the clonally expanded peripheral T cells. Low levels of normalized T-cell clonal expansion were also seen in some patients who did not respond.

CDR3 length: 15 amino acids, cysteine to phenylalanine. The CDR3 DNA has 45 bases and is translated from base 1. According to the germline V gene, CDR1 reads SGHAT and CDR2 reads FQNNGV. The junction carries 17 bases between V and J, which are trimmed by 4 bases and 4 bases respectively. To sequence the TCRbeta CDR3 region, genomic DNA was isolated from the sorted cells. The immunoSEQ Assay was used to sequence the TCRbeta CDR3 regions. Held by TCRdb, this immuneACCESS table contains in-frame sequences only and omits some clones. Under half of the omission traces to an unresolved V gene where checked; the cause of the rest is unknown. This sample lists 55,000 to 85,000 clones; 92% were detected once. Of the sample, approximately 8% is held by the ten largest clones. Patients with autoimmune disease history or receiving systemic immunosuppression were excluded from the trial. Peripheral blood for TCR sequencing was collected from all dose cohorts at baseline, on cycle 4 day 1, and on cycle 7 day 1. The samples were taken from a phase I, first-in-human, multicenter, open-label dose-escalation trial of ivuxolimab. Adults with locally advanced or metastatic melanoma, renal cell carcinoma, hepatocellular carcinoma or head and neck squamous cell carcinoma were enrolled in the trial. CD4+ and CD8+ T cells were sorted separately from peripheral blood before TCR sequencing.

Sequenced material: CD4+ or CD8+ T cells sorted from blood, taken in a trial of the OX40 agonist ivuxolimab. The sequence derives from an adult with an advanced solid tumor such as melanoma, head and neck, liver or kidney cancer. The chain is encoded by TRBV11-2 joined to TRBJ2-7; perhaps TRBD1 is the D gene, with 6 bases matching. The sequenced DNA is TGTGCCAGCAGCTACCCTACAGAGGGGGAATACGAGCAGTACTTC. It encodes CASSYPTEGEYEQYF.